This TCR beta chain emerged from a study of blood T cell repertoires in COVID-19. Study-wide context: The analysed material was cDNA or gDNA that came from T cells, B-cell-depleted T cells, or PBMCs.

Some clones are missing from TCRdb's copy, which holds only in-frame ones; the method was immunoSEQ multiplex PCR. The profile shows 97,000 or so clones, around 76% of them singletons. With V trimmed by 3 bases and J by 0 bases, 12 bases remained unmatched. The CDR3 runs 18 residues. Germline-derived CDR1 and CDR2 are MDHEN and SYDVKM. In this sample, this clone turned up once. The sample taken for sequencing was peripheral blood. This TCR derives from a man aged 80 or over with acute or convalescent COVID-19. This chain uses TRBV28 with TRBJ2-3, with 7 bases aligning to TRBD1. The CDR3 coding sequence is TGTGCCAGCAGTTTCCCTAGACAGGGCCAATCTAGCACAGATACGCAGTATTTT. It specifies CASSFPRQGQSSTDTQYF.